Listed here are 26 T cell receptor beta chains from one sample, sequenced in a study of cytomegalovirus exposure and HLA in healthy donors. Assay used: immunoSEQ multiplex PCR; TCRdb lists only in-frame clones, some missing. Altogether about 160,000 clones are present, around 92% being singletons, with the ten largest covering about a tenth. Specimen: PBMCs. These receptors were collected from a woman aged 18-30 years in good health and CMV-seropositive.

The CDR3 DNA is TGTGCCAGCAGCGTAAGCAGACTTAGCACAGATACGCAGTATTTT. Encoded protein: CASSVSRLSTDTQYF. The rearrangement links TRBV9 to TRBJ2-3; D is uncertain. The CDR3 spans 15 residues. V lost 1 base and J 0 bases, leaving 9 bases between the germline ends. Germline CDR1 and CDR2: SGDLS and YYNGEE.

This clone occurred once. J is TRBJ2-2 and V is TRBV5-5, with 9 nucleotides matching TRBD2. Trimming took 3 bases from V and 4 from J; bases not matched to a gene: 7. The CDR3 sequence is 16 residues long. The germline gives CDR1 SGHKS, CDR2 YYEKEE (reference sequence). The CDR3 here is CASSSAASGVTGELFF. CDR3 nucleotide sequence: TGTGCCAGCAGCTCCGCCGCTAGCGGGGTCACCGGGGAGCTGTTTTTT.

The chain carries TRBV7-6 and TRBJ2-7, with a tentative D call TRBD2 (5 bases). The CDR3 totals 14 residues. Trimming stripped 0 bases from V and 0 bases from J, with 6 bases between. The germline CDR1 and CDR2 sequences are SGHVS and FNYEAQ. Here the CDR3 reads CASSLAGVSYEQYF. CDR3 coding DNA: TGTGCCAGCAGCTTAGCGGGAGTCTCCTACGAGCAGTACTTC.

The rearrangement links TRBV6-4 to TRBJ2-5; D gene unclear. V lost 2 bases and J lost 4, with 8 bases in between. The CDR3 sequence is 13 residues long. Germline loops: CDR1 MRHNA, CDR2 SNTAGT. CDR3 sequence reads: CASSDGNLETQYF. The CDR3 coding sequence is TGTGCCAGCAGTGACGGCAACCTAGAGACCCAGTACTTC.

The rearrangement joins TRBV6-5 to TRBJ1-1; 7 bases agree with TRBD1. V gave up 8 bases and J gave up 1 base; unmatched junction bases: 4. There are 13 residues in the CDR3. Germline values: CDR1 MNHEY, CDR2 SVGAGI. This chain's CDR3 is CASARGPNTEAFF. The CDR3 DNA sequence: TGTGCCAGCGCTAGGGGGCCGAACACTGAAGCTTTCTTT.

This clone came up a few times. The V gene is TRBV18, the J gene TRBJ1-3; D call uncertain. CDR1 and CDR2 (germline): KGHSH, LQKENI. This CDR3 has 14 residues. V gave up 8 bases and J gave up 0 bases, with 11 bases separating them. CDR3 region: CASRQSSSGNTIYF. The CDR3 nucleotides are TGTGCCAGCCGCCAATCCAGCTCTGGAAACACCATATATTTT.

The chain carries TRBV28 and TRBJ2-7, with TRBD2 matching 8 bases. The length of the CDR3 is 15 residues. Germline V gene sequence: CDR1 MDHEN, CDR2 SYDVKM. V shed 6 bases and J 6 bases; nucleotides not matched to a gene: 13. This CDR3 reads CASRTPGLEVVEQYF. CDR3 sequence (DNA): TGTGCCAGCAGGACTCCGGGACTAGAGGTGGTCGAGCAGTACTTC. Complete variable domain (other parts from reference TRBV28 and TRBJ2-7): DVKVTQSSRYLVKRTGEKVFLECVQDMDHENMFWYRQDPGLGLRLIYFSYDVKMKEKGDIPEGYSVSREKKERFSLILESASTNQTSMYLCASRTPGLEVVEQYFGPGTRLTVT.

V gene TRBV6-5 combines with J gene TRBJ2-7, with a possible D match to TRBD1 (6 bases). The V end was cut by 6 bases, the J end by 2 bases, with 11 bases between. This CDR3 is built from 13 residues. Germline CDR1 and CDR2: MNHEY and SVGAGI. The DNA for the CDR3 is TGTGCCAGCAGAAACAGGGTTACCTACGAGCAGTACTTC. Translated, it gives CASRNRVTYEQYF.

The chain carries TRBV4-1 and TRBJ2-7, with D possibly being TRBD1 (5 bases). V gave up 1 base and J gave up 2 bases, with 9 bases separating them. The CDR3 runs 14 residues. CDR1 and CDR2 from the germline V gene are MGHRA and YSYEKL. In DNA, the CDR3 is TGCGCCAGCAGCCAAGTGGCAGGGACCTACGAGCAGTACTTC. Protein: CASSQVAGTYEQYF.

V usage is TRBV29-1 and J usage is TRBJ1-5; D possibly corresponds to TRBD1 (6 bases). V was cut by 3 bases and J by 4 bases, with 10 bases left in between. Germline CDR1 reads SQVTM; CDR2 reads ANQGSEA. The CDR3 totals 13 residues. The CDR3 DNA sequence: TGCAGCGTTGAGCTGGGGGCGAATCAGCCCCAGCATTTT. Translating it yields CSVELGANQPQHF.

The V call is TRBV2, the J call TRBJ1-1; D might be TRBD1 (5 bases). Trimming left V 3 bases short and J 0 bases short, with 5 bases between. This CDR3 contains 13 residues. The germline gives CDR1 SNHLY, CDR2 FYNNEI. In nucleotides, the CDR3 is TGTGCCAGCAGTGAGGACATGAACACTGAAGCTTTCTTT. Translated: CASSEDMNTEAFF.

The rearrangement links TRBV6-5 to TRBJ2-2, with D possibly being TRBD2 (7 bases). The CDR3 consists of 16 residues. Germline lookup yields CDR1 MNHEY and CDR2 SVGAGI. V gave up 0 bases and J gave up 4 bases, with 12 bases separating them. CDR3 nucleotides: TGTGCCAGCAGTTACTCGGGGGGGCTAAGCACCGGGGAGCTGTTTTTT. Translation gives CASSYSGGLSTGELFF.

The V call is TRBV4-1, the J call TRBJ1-3; 8 bases agree with TRBD1. This CDR3 is built from 15 residues. In germline, CDR1 is MGHRA, CDR2 YSYEKL. V lost 4 bases to trimming and J lost 3 bases; unmatched junction nucleotides: 5. The CDR3, as DNA: TGCGCCAGCAGCCCTGGCAGGGGGCTTGGAAACACCATATATTTT. Translating it yields CASSPGRGLGNTIYF.

This chain uses TRBV4-2 with TRBJ1-2; TRBD1 matches 11 bases. The CDR3 has 19 residues. Germline V lookup: CDR1 LGHNA, CDR2 YNFKEQ. V lost 0 bases, J lost 7 bases, and 16 bases stayed unmatched. The CDR3 here is CASSQELWEKGQGALGYTF. CDR3 nucleotide sequence: TGTGCCAGCAGCCAAGAGCTCTGGGAAAAAGGACAGGGGGCGCTTGGCTACACCTTC.

The genes are TRBV28 and TRBJ2-7; 7 nucleotides match TRBD2. J was trimmed by 4 bases and V by 4 bases; bases with no gene match: 10. Germline V gene data show CDR1 as MDHEN and CDR2 as SYDVKM. This CDR3 has 15 amino acids. The CDR3 DNA is TGTGCCAGCAGTTCCCTGCTAGCGGTGTCGTACGAGCAGTACTTC. Translating it yields CASSSLLAVSYEQYF. Full variable domain (missing parts from reference TRBV28 and TRBJ2-7): DVKVTQSSRYLVKRTGEKVFLECVQDMDHENMFWYRQDPGLGLRLIYFSYDVKMKEKGDIPEGYSVSREKKERFSLILESASTNQTSMYLCASSSLLAVSYEQYFGPGTRLTVT.

The chain couples TRBV20-1 to TRBJ1-2, with unresolved D. CDR1 and CDR2 (germline): DFQATT, SNEGSKA (reference sequence). This CDR3 spans 9 amino acids. V was clipped by 3 bases and J by 8 bases, with 4 bases between them. CDR3 sequence reads: CSASMGYTF. CDR3 DNA: TGCAGTGCTAGTATGGGCTACACCTTC.

The count of this clone is one. The gene calls are TRBV9 and TRBJ2-1; D ambiguous. The CDR3 length is 15 residues. Deletions cut 0 bases from V and 7 bases from J, with 14 bases between. Germline-derived CDR1 and CDR2 are SGDLS and YYNGEE. CDR3 sequence: CASSVADGQWNEQFF. CDR3 nucleotides: TGTGCCAGCAGCGTAGCTGATGGTCAGTGGAATGAGCAGTTCTTC.

This chain joins TRBV30 and TRBJ1-5; 9 bases line up with TRBD1. Germline CDR1 and CDR2: GTSNPN and SVGIG (reference sequence). The CDR3 is 17 residues long. V gave up 1 base and J gave up 0 bases; unmatched junction bases: 7. The CDR3 is CAWSGDRARYSNQPQHF. CDR3 DNA sequence: TGTGCCTGGAGTGGGGACAGGGCCAGGTATAGCAATCAGCCCCAGCATTTT.

The chain has TRBV4-1 and TRBJ1-2; 7 bases are shared with TRBD1. The trim removed 2 bases at V and 5 bases at J, leaving 5 bases unmatched. This CDR3 region has 14 residues. CDR1 is MGHRA, CDR2 YSYEKL, per germline. This CDR3 reads CASSQSTGEYGYTF. CDR3 DNA: TGCGCCAGCAGCCAAAGTACAGGGGAATATGGCTACACCTTC.

The rearrangement links TRBV29-1 to TRBJ2-1, with D possibly being TRBD2 (5 bases). The CDR3 is 16 residues long. Germline loops: CDR1 SQVTM, CDR2 ANQGSEA. V was pared by 3 bases and J by 4 bases, with 19 bases between. CDR3 sequence (DNA): TGCAGCGTTGACGAAGGGCGGGCTAGCTTTTACAATGAGCAGTTCTTC. Its protein product is CSVDEGRASFYNEQFF.

The J gene is TRBJ1-2, the V gene TRBV7-9; D possibly corresponds to TRBD1 (6 bases). The V gene's germline CDR1 is SEHNR and CDR2 FQNEAQ (reference sequence). The CDR3 is made up of 14 amino acids. V lost 2 bases and J lost 2, with 9 bases in between. In DNA form, the CDR3 reads TGTGCCAGCAGCTTAAGGCAGGGGAACTATGGCTACACCTTC. This sequence encodes CASSLRQGNYGYTF.

This chain uses TRBV30 with TRBJ2-7; D ambiguous. V was shortened by 0 bases and J by 3 bases, with 6 bases between the two germline ends. The germline V gene has CDR1 GTSNPN and CDR2 SVGIG (reference sequence). This CDR3 has 12 amino acids. The CDR3 coding sequence is TGTGCCTGGAGTGTACACCGCTACGAGCAGTACTTC. Protein: CAWSVHRYEQYF.

V usage is TRBV29-1 and J usage is TRBJ1-1; a possible D gene is TRBD1 (5 bases). CDR1 and CDR2 (germline): SQVTM, ANQGSEA. The V gene lost 6 bases and the J gene lost 0 bases, with 14 bases spanning the gap. The CDR3 loop spans 14 amino acids. CDR3 loop: CSVAWGGLNTEAFF. The CDR3 DNA follows: TGCAGCGTCGCCTGGGGGGGTCTGAACACTGAAGCTTTCTTT.

The chain combines TRBV9 with TRBJ2-7; the match to TRBD2 covers 9 bases. Germline CDR1 is SGDLS and CDR2 is YYNGEE. The V and J ends lost 0 bases and 6 bases, in that order; junction bases with no gene match: 7. This CDR3 is built from 15 residues. In DNA form, the CDR3 reads TGTGCCAGCAGCGTAGATAGCGGGAGTTCGGGCGAGCAGTACTTC. Its protein product is CASSVDSGSSGEQYF.

V usage is TRBV10-3 and J usage is TRBJ1-1, with D hard to call. The length of the CDR3 is 12 residues. Per germline, CDR1 ENHRY and CDR2 SYGVKD. V lost 3 bases and J 7 bases, leaving 9 bases between the germline ends. The CDR3 protein is CAISDFGVEAFF. The CDR3 DNA sequence: TGTGCCATCAGTGATTTCGGGGTTGAAGCTTTCTTT.

The chain couples TRBV7-3 to TRBJ1-5; no definite D call. V was shortened by 2 bases and J by 7 bases, with 15 bases between the two germline ends. Per the germline V gene, CDR1 is SGHTA and CDR2 is FQGTGA. The CDR3 is made up of 15 amino acids. CDR3 in amino acids: CASSLSPVEGQPQHF. For the CDR3, the DNA is TGTGCCAGCAGCTTATCCCCCGTAGAGGGCCAGCCCCAGCATTTT.